Listed here are 32 T cell receptor beta chains from one sample, sequenced in a study of T cells in narcolepsy. Repertoires were generated with immunoSEQ multiplex PCR, while TCRdb's copy carries only in-frame clones and drops some. The sample shows fewer than 25,000 clones, 70% to 90% of them seen only once. The specimen sequenced was memory (CD45RA-) CD4+ T cells from blood. The receptors were sampled from a human donor in good health.

The chain combines TRBV5-1 with TRBJ2-1; TRBD1 matches at 7 bases. The germline V gene encodes CDR1 SGHRS and CDR2 YFSETQ. J was trimmed by 2 bases and V by 5 bases; bases with no gene match: 4. The CDR3 sequence is 14 residues long. The CDR3 region has the DNA TGCGCCAGCAGTTGGGACAGAGCCTACAATGAGCAGTTCTTC. As protein: CASSWDRAYNEQFF.

This chain connects TRBV7-3 to TRBJ1-2; 9 bases fit TRBD1. In germline, CDR1 is SGHTA, CDR2 FQGTGA. The CDR3 extends over 17 amino acids. V trimming: 5 bases; J trimming: 2 bases; junction bases outside the gene matches: 12. The CDR3 bases are TGTGCCAGCAGCCCGAACGCGGGGACAGGGATGAACTATGGCTACACCTTC. Protein sequence: CASSPNAGTGMNYGYTF.

The J gene is TRBJ2-3, the V gene TRBV7-8; D ambiguous. Trimming pared 7 bases from V and 3 bases from J, leaving 23 bases between. CDR3 length: 17 residues. In germline, CDR1 is SGHVS, CDR2 FQNEAQ. The CDR3 spells CASTPLPDPDATDTQYF. CDR3 in DNA: TGTGCCAGCACCCCTCTCCCGGACCCGGACGCGACAGATACGCAGTATTTT.

V usage is TRBV5-6 and J usage is TRBJ1-2, with D unresolved. Trimming shortened V by 7 bases and J by 1 base, and 20 bases separated the two germline ends. The CDR3 extends over 16 amino acids. Germline CDR1 reads SGHDT; CDR2 reads YYEEEE. The CDR3 protein is CASFAGFELFNYGYTF. As DNA, the CDR3 is TGTGCCAGCTTCGCGGGGTTTGAACTATTTAACTATGGCTACACCTTC.

This chain links TRBV5-1 with TRBJ2-7; either TRBD1 or TRBD2 may fit D (5 bases each). Germline CDR1 SGHRS, CDR2 YFSETQ. CDR3 size: 15 residues. Trimming stripped 0 bases from V and 2 bases from J, with 12 bases between. CDR3 sequence reads: CASSLGGTTAYEQYF. The CDR3 DNA sequence: TGCGCCAGCAGCTTGGGTGGGACCACCGCCTACGAGCAGTACTTC.

J is TRBJ1-2 and V is TRBV6-4; perhaps TRBD1 as D (6 bases). V was pared by 0 bases and J by 4 bases, with 12 bases between. The CDR3 sequence is 15 residues long. Germline CDR1 and CDR2: MRHNA and SNTAGT. The CDR3 spells CASSDSGAFPYGYTF. The DNA for the CDR3 is TGTGCCAGCAGTGACTCGGGGGCCTTCCCCTATGGCTACACCTTC.

This chain connects TRBV7-9 to TRBJ1-3; D is unresolved. Judging by the DNA end, TRBJ2-2 fits better; the J call may be wrong. The germline V gene encodes CDR1 SEHNR and CDR2 FQNEAQ (reference sequence). The CDR3 consists of 9 residues. The CDR3 DNA reads TGTGCCATTACCGGGGAGCTGTTTTTT. It is translated as CAITGELFF.

This clone was seen a single time. V gene TRBV4-2 combines with J gene TRBJ1-2, with TRBD1 identical over 8 bases. The CDR3 has 16 residues. V lost 4 bases and J lost 8; bases outside the gene matches: 15. Germline CDR1 and CDR2: LGHNA and YNFKEQ. CDR3 in DNA: TGTGCCAGCAGCCCGGGTCAGACAGGGGCCCTTGGGGGCTACACCTTC. Translation: CASSPGQTGALGGYTF.

The genes are TRBV5-8 and TRBJ2-5; TRBD2 agrees at 11 bases. The CDR3 is made up of 14 amino acids. Germline V gene lookup returns CDR1 SGHTS and CDR2 YDEGEE. The ends lost 0 bases at V and 9 bases at J; junction bases unmatched: 4. DNA for the CDR3: TGTGCCAGCAGCTTGGGGACTAGCGGGTTGGCCCAGTACTTC. Translating gives CASSLGTSGLAQYF.

This clone was detected only a few times. The chain couples TRBV11-2 to TRBJ2-3; no clear D gene. The CDR3 length is 17 residues. V gave up 0 bases and J gave up 2 bases, with 15 bases separating them. Germline CDR1 and CDR2: SGHAT and FQNNGV. The CDR3 sequence: CASSLDTLFESTDTQYF. The CDR3 DNA sequence: TGTGCCAGCAGCTTAGATACACTCTTCGAATCCACAGATACGCAGTATTTT. The full variable domain, in which reference TRBV11-2 and TRBJ2-3 provide the parts outside the CDR3, is EAGVAQSPRYKIIEKRQSVAFWCNPISGHATLYWYQQILGQGPKLLIQFQNNGVVDDSQLPKDRFSAERLKGVDSTLKIQPAKLEDSAVYLCASSLDTLFESTDTQYFGPGTRLTVL.

The J gene is TRBJ2-7, the V gene TRBV7-2; D is possibly TRBD1 or TRBD2 (5 bases each). The V and J ends lost 8 bases and 7 bases respectively, with 21 bases between them. Germline lookup yields CDR1 SGHTA and CDR2 FQGNSA. The CDR3 is 14 residues long. The DNA of the CDR3 is TGTGCCAGCGGCTCTTTGTGGGGGTTCTCGGAGCAGTACTTC. Amino acids: CASGSLWGFSEQYF.

In its sample, this clone was seen once. This chain joins TRBV5-1 and TRBJ2-7; 7 bases match TRBD1. Losses at the gene ends were 0 bases for V and 1 base for J; bases not matched to a gene: 7. This CDR3 has 16 amino acids. The germline CDR1 and CDR2 sequences are SGHRS and YFSETQ. The CDR3 region is CASSLAHRGRSYEQYF. The CDR3, as DNA: TGCGCCAGCAGCTTGGCCCACAGGGGTAGGTCCTACGAGCAGTACTTC.

This clone has just a few counts. The junction does not match germline at one end; this may be a read error. This chain links TRBV7-2 with TRBJ2-3; weak D call: TRBD2 (5 bases). CDR3 length equals 16 residues. Germline CDR1 reads SGHTA; CDR2 reads FQGNSA. CDR3 nucleotides: TGCGCCAGCAGCCAAGGGCACCGCGGAGGAAGAGATACGCAGTATTTT. Its translation: CASSQGHRGGRDTQYF.

DNA for the CDR3: TGTGCCAGCAGCTCCCCGGGGGTCTACGAGCAGTACTTC. Protein sequence: CASSSPGVYEQYF. The V and J genes are TRBV5-6 and TRBJ2-7; TRBD2 might be the D (6 bases). The CDR3 covers 13 residues. Deletions cut 3 bases from V and 3 bases from J, with 10 bases between. The germline V gene has CDR1 SGHDT and CDR2 YYEEEE.

This chain uses TRBV18 with TRBJ2-3, with 15 positions matching TRBD2. Germline CDR1 reads KGHSH; CDR2 reads LQKENI. The CDR3 has 18 residues. V was clipped by 3 bases and J by 2 bases; unmatched bases: 6. CDR3 bases: TGTGCCAGCTCACCTTCCGGACTAGCGGGGGGGTACACAGATACGCAGTATTTT. This translates into CASSPSGLAGGYTDTQYF.

This chain links TRBV29-1 with TRBJ1-1; the D is unclear. The germline V gene encodes CDR1 SQVTM and CDR2 ANQGSEA. The CDR3 sequence is 9 residues long. V was cut by 7 bases and J by 11 bases, with 11 bases left in between. CDR3 sequence: CSADPGAFF. CDR3 DNA: TGCAGCGCTGACCCGGGGGCTTTCTTT.

V and J are TRBV4-1 and TRBJ1-2; D is uncertain. V was trimmed by 2 bases and J by 5 bases, leaving 18 bases between them. This CDR3 has 16 residues. In germline, CDR1 is MGHRA, CDR2 YSYEKL. The CDR3 DNA reads as TGCGCCAGCAGCCAACGGTCGGGGTCCGGGCGTTATGGCTACACCTTC. Translating gives CASSQRSGSGRYGYTF.

The chain links TRBV6-1 to TRBJ2-1, with a possible D match to TRBD1 (6 bases). The CDR3 loop spans 12 amino acids. Trimming removed 2 bases from V and 7 bases from J, with 6 bases in between. In germline, CDR1 is MNHNS, CDR2 SASEGT. The DNA for the CDR3 is TGTGCCAGCAGTGAAACAGGGAATGAGCAGTTCTTC. It yields the protein CASSETGNEQFF.

V is TRBV5-5 and J is TRBJ2-7; 9 bases line up with TRBD1. CDR3 length: 15 residues. Losses at the gene ends were 4 bases for V and 0 bases for J; bases not matched to a gene: 5. Germline V lookup: CDR1 SGHKS, CDR2 YYEKEE (reference sequence). CDR3 in amino acids: CASSPDRGGSYEQYF. The DNA of the CDR3 is TGTGCCAGCAGCCCGGACAGGGGAGGCTCCTACGAGCAGTACTTC.

This clone was counted a few times. The chain combines TRBV29-1 with TRBJ2-5; 9 bases agree with TRBD1. CDR1 is SQVTM and CDR2 is ANQGSEA in the germline V gene. V lost 7 bases to trimming and J lost 5 bases; unmatched junction nucleotides: 11. The CDR3 covers 14 residues. The DNA of the CDR3 is TGCAGCGCGGGGGCCGGGACAGGGAAGGAGACCCAGTACTTC. The encoded protein is CSAGAGTGKETQYF.

The chain links TRBV18 to TRBJ2-1, with a weak D call TRBD2 (6 bases). Germline CDR1 and CDR2: KGHSH and LQKENI. Trimming shortened V by 4 bases and J by 0 bases, and 10 bases separated the two germline ends. CDR3 size: 15 residues. The CDR3 region is CASSRGGTSYNEQFF. As DNA, the CDR3 is TGTGCCAGCTCACGAGGAGGGACCTCCTACAATGAGCAGTTCTTC.

This clone was observed a handful of times. V usage is TRBV19 and J usage is TRBJ1-6; 8 bases are shared with TRBD1. CDR1 and CDR2 from the germline V gene are LNHDA and SQIVND (reference sequence). CDR3 length: 14 residues. With V trimmed by 3 bases and J by 7 bases, 2 bases remained unmatched. The CDR3 DNA is TGTGCCAGTAGTATGGGGACAGGCAATTCACCCCTCCACTTT. Protein product: CASSMGTGNSPLHF.

This sequence joins TRBV6-6 and TRBJ1-2; D is possibly TRBD1 (5 bases). The CDR3 runs 12 residues. V lost 5 bases and J lost 4, with 8 bases in between. CDR1 and CDR2 from the germline V gene are MNHNY and SVGAGI (reference sequence). The CDR3 DNA sequence: TGTGCCAGCAGTCCCGGGACCTATGGCTACACCTTC. This translates into CASSPGTYGYTF.

The chain couples TRBV5-1 to TRBJ1-2; TRBD1 aligns across 12 bases. Germline V CDR1 and CDR2: SGHRS, YFSETQ. Losses at the gene ends were 4 bases for V and 10 bases for J; bases not matched to a gene: 11. This CDR3 has 15 residues. CDR3 bases: TGCGCCAGCAGCATAGCCGGGACAGGGGGCGAGGACTACACCTTC. It specifies CASSIAGTGGEDYTF.

The chain combines TRBV6-1 with TRBJ2-1; D gene uncertain. CDR1 MNHNS and CDR2 SASEGT come from the germline V gene. CDR3 length: 13 residues. V lost 7 bases, J lost 4 bases, and 11 bases lay in between. For the CDR3, the DNA is TGTGCCAGCACCGTAGGCCATTACAATGAGCAGTTCTTC. Its translation: CASTVGHYNEQFF.

The chain links TRBV6-6 to TRBJ1-2, with TRBD1 identical over 8 bases. Per germline, CDR1 MNHNY and CDR2 SVGAGI (reference sequence). With V trimmed by 8 bases and J by 6 bases, 8 bases remained unmatched. The CDR3 runs 13 residues. The DNA for the CDR3 is TGTGCCAGCCAAGAACAGGGGGTGGATGGCTACACCTTC. Encoded protein: CASQEQGVDGYTF.

The CDR3 here is CASGLQPEQFF. CDR3 nucleotides: TGTGCTAGTGGTTTGCAACCTGAGCAGTTCTTC. The rearrangement uses TRBV12-5 and TRBJ2-1, with D uncertain. The CDR3 totals 11 residues. CDR1 and CDR2 (germline): LGHNT, FRNRAP. The germline V and J ends were trimmed by 2 bases and 9 bases, with 5 bases remaining between them.

The CDR3 spells CASRQLTGGNNEQFF. The DNA of the CDR3 is TGTGCCAGCCGCCAACTGACAGGGGGAAACAATGAGCAGTTCTTC. The chain joins TRBV2 to TRBJ2-1, with TRBD1 matching over 9 bases. The CDR3 extends over 15 amino acids. CDR1 is SNHLY, CDR2 FYNNEI, per germline. J lost 5 bases, V lost 8 bases, and 10 bases had no gene match.

This sequence joins TRBV5-1 and TRBJ2-3; 7 nucleotides agree with TRBD1. Germline values: CDR1 SGHRS, CDR2 YFSETQ. The CDR3 is made up of 14 amino acids. The ends lost 4 bases at V and 2 bases at J; junction bases unmatched: 4. CDR3 nucleotide sequence: TGCGCCAGCAGCCCCGACAGGGTCACAGATACGCAGTATTTT. Residues: CASSPDRVTDTQYF. The whole variable domain, remainder taken from reference TRBV5-1 and TRBJ2-3, is KAGVTQTPRYLIKTRGQQVTLSCSPISGHRSVSWYQQTPGQGLQFLFEYFSETQRNKGNFPGRFSGRQFSNSRSEMNVSTLELGDSALYLCASSPDRVTDTQYFGPGTRLTVL.

The chain couples TRBV5-6 to TRBJ1-1; 7 positions match TRBD1. The V segment lost 2 bases and the J segment 8 bases; nucleotides outside the gene matches: 9. Looked up from germline, CDR1 is SGHDT and CDR2 is YYEEEE. The CDR3 is made up of 14 amino acids. The DNA of the CDR3 is TGTGCCAGCAGCTTCGGTCAGGGGGTCTCCGAAGCTTTCTTT. Its protein is CASSFGQGVSEAFF.

This rearrangement joins TRBV5-4 to TRBJ1-5; 7 nucleotides agree with TRBD1. Germline loops: CDR1 SGHNT, CDR2 YYREEE (reference sequence). The CDR3 is 14 amino acids. Germline trimming cut 4 bases from V and 4 bases from J; bases unmatched to any gene: 5. The CDR3 DNA reads TGTGCCAGCAGCACCGGGACAGCTAATCAGCCCCAGCATTTT. This translates into CASSTGTANQPQHF.

This rearrangement joins TRBV6-1 to TRBJ1-1; tentative D call: TRBD1 (6 bases). This CDR3 region has 15 residues. From germline, CDR1 is MNHNS and CDR2 SASEGT. Trimming stripped 8 bases from V and 3 bases from J, with 19 bases between. In nucleotides, the CDR3 is TGTGCCAGCCCCCGATCGGGACAAGAAGACACTGAAGCTTTCTTT. It specifies CASPRSGQEDTEAFF.